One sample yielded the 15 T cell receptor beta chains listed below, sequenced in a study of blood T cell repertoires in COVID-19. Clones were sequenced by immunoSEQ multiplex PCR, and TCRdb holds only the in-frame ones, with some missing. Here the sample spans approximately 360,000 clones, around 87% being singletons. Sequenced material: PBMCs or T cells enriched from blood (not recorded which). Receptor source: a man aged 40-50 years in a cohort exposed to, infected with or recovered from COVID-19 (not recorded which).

The CDR3 DNA sequence: TGTGCCTGGAGTGTACTGAGACAGGGGAGCGGCTACACCTTC. Translation gives CAWSVLRQGSGYTF. The chain carries TRBV30 and TRBJ1-2; 8 bases are a match to TRBD1. CDR3 length: 14 amino acids. Germline CDR1 reads GTSNPN; CDR2 reads SVGIG (reference sequence). V gave up 0 bases and J gave up 8 bases; unmatched junction bases: 8.

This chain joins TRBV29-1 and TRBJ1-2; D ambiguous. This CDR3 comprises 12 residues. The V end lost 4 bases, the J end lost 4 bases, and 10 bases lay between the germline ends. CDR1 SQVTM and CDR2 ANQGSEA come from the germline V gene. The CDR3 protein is CSVGWATYGYTF. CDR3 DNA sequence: TGCAGCGTTGGGTGGGCAACCTATGGCTACACCTTC.

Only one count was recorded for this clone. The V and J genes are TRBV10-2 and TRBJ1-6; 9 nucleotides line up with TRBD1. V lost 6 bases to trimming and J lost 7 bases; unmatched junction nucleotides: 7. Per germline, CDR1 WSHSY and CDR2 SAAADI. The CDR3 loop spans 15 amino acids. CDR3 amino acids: CASRPGTGLNSPLHF. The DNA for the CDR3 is TGCGCCAGCAGACCCGGGACAGGGTTGAATTCACCCCTCCACTTT.

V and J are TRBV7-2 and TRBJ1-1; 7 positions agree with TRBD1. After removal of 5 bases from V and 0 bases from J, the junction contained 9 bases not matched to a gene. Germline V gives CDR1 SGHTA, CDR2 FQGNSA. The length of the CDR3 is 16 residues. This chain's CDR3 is CASSRDSKTMNTEAFF. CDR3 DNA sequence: TGTGCCAGCAGCCGGGACAGTAAAACCATGAACACTGAAGCTTTCTTT.

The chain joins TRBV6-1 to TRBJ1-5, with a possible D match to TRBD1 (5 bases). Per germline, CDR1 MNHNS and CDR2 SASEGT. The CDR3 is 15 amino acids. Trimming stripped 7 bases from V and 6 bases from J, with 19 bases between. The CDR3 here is CASKIARGGTQPQHF. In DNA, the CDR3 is TGTGCCAGCAAAATAGCGCGGGGCGGCACTCAGCCCCAGCATTTT.

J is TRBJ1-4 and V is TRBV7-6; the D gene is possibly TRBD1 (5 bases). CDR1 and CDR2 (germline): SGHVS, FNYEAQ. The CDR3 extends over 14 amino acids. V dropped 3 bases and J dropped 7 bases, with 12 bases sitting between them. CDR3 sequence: CASSLGRSSEKLFF. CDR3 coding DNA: TGTGCCAGCAGCTTGGGGCGGTCGAGTGAAAAACTGTTTTTT.

The CDR3 reads CASSLTTGDSPLHF. CDR3 nucleotides: TGTGCCAGCAGTTTAACGACAGGGGACTCACCCCTCCACTTT. The chain combines TRBV27 with TRBJ1-6; TRBD1 matches at 8 bases. The CDR3 sequence is 14 residues long. In germline, CDR1 is MNHEY, CDR2 SMNVEV (reference sequence). V was pared by 2 bases and J by 10 bases, with 4 bases of the junction left unmatched.

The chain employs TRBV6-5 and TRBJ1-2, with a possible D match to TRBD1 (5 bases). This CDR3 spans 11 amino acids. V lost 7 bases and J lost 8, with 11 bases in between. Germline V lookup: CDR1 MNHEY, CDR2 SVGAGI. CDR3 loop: CASNQGDGYTF. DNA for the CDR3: TGTGCCAGCAATCAGGGTGACGGCTACACCTTC.

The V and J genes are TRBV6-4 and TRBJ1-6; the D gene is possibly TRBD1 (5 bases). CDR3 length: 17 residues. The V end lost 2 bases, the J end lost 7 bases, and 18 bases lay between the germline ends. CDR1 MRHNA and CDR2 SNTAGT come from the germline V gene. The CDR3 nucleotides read TGTGCCAGCAGTGACCAGCAGGGAGGCTTTTTGAATTCACCCCTCCACTTT. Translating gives CASSDQQGGFLNSPLHF.

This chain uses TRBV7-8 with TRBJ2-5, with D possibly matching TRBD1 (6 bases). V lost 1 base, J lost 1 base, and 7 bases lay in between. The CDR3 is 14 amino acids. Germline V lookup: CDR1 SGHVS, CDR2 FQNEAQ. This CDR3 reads CASSLGTAQETQYF. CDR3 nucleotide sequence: TGTGCCAGCAGCTTAGGGACAGCCCAAGAGACCCAGTACTTC.

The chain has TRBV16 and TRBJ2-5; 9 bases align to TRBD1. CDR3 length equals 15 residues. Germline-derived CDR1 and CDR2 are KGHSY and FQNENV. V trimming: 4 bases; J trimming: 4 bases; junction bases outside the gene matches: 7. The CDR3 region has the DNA TGTGCCAGCAGCCGGACAGGGGAAGACCGAGAGACCCAGTACTTC. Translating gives CASSRTGEDRETQYF.

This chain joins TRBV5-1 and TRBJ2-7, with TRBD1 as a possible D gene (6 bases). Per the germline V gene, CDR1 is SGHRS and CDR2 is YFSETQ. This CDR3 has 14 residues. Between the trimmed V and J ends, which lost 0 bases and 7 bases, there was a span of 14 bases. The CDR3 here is CASSLGDRSGEQYF. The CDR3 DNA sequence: TGCGCCAGCAGCTTGGGAGACAGGTCAGGGGAGCAGTACTTC.

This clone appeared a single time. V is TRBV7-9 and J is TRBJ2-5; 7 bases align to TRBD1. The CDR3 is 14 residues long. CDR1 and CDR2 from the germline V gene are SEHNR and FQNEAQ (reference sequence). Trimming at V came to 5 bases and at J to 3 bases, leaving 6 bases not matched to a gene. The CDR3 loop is CASSPGQKEETQYF. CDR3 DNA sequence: TGTGCCAGCAGCCCGGGACAGAAAGAAGAGACCCAGTACTTC.

DNA for the CDR3: TGTGCCAGCAGCGGGGGACAGAATCGTATAGGCTACACCTTC. Translated, it gives CASSGGQNRIGYTF. The chain is built from TRBV5-4 and TRBJ1-2, with 7 nucleotides matching TRBD1. V shed 4 bases and J 8 bases; nucleotides not matched to a gene: 11. The CDR3 runs 14 residues. Per germline, CDR1 SGHNT and CDR2 YYREEE (reference sequence).

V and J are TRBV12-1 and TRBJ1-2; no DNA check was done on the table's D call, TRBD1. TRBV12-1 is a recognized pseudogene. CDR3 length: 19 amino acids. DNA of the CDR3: TGTGCCAGCAGCTTTGATACCGAGACAGGCATAGAATTTAACTATGGCTACACCTTC. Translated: CASSFDTETGIEFNYGYTF.